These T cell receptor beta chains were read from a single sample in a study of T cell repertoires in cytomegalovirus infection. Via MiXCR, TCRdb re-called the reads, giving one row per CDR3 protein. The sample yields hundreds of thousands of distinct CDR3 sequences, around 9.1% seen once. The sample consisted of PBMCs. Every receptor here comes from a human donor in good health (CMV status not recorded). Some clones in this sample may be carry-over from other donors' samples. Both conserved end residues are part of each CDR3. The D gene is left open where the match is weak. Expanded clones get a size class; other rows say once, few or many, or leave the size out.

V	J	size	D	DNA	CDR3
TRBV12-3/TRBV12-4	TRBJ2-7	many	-	TGTGCCAGCAGTGAGTCCCGCACAGAGAGCTCCTACGAGCAGTACTTC	CASSESRTESSYEQYF
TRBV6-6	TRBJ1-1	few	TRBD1	TGTGCCAGCAGCCTTGGGACAGTTAAGGGAGCTTTCTTT	CASSLGTVKGAFF
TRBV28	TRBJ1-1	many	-	TGTGCCAGCAGCGGCCACGGGGTAGCGAACACTGAAGCTTTCTTT	CASSGHGVANTEAFF
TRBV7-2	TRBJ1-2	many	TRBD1	TGTGCCAGCAGCTCGTCTCTGACAGGGGCGAGCGGCTACACCTTC	CASSSSLTGASGYTF
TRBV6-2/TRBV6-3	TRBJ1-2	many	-	TGTGCCAGCAGGTACCCCGGAAACTATGGCTACACCTTC	CASRYPGNYGYTF
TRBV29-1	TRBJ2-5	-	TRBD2	TGCAGCGTTGCGACTAGCGGGGGAGAGACCCAGTACTTC	CSVATSGGETQYF
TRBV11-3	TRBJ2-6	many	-	TGTGCCAGCAGCTTAGGCCCCTACAGGGACTCTGGGGCCAACGTCCTGACTTTC	CASSLGPYRDSGANVLTF
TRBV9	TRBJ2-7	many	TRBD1	TGTGCCAGCTCCAGGGGGCCAGGGGGCACAAACGAGCAGTACTTC	CASSRGPGGTNEQYF
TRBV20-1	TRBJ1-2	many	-	TGCAGTGCTCCTGGTAGAAGCAGCGGAGACGGCTACACCTTC	CSAPGRSSGDGYTF
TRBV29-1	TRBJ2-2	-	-	TGCAGCGTTGAACTGGGGACCTCGGGCGGGGAGCTGTTTTTT	CSVELGTSGGELFF
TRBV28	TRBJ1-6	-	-	TGTGCCAGCAGTTTTGTGACGGGGGCGATCCGGGGTTCACCCCTCCACTTT	CASSFVTGAIRGSPLHF
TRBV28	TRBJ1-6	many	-	TGTGCCAGCAGTTTTGAATCAACGTATTCACCCCTCCACTTT	CASSFESTYSPLHF
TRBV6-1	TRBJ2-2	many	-	TGTGCCAGCAGACCGTGGACTCAAATGAACACCGGGGAGCTGTTTTTT	CASRPWTQMNTGELFF
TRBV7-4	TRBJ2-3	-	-	TGTGCCAGCAGCTTCCGAACGGAGCAAGGGCCAGATACGCAGTATTTT	CASSFRTEQGPDTQYF
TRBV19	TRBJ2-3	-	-	TGTGCCAGTAGTTCGTTGGACGTCCGCCGTACGGATACGCAGTATTTT	CASSSLDVRRTDTQYF
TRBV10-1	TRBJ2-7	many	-	TGCGCCAGCAGTGAGTCCGGGACCGGCTACGAGCAGTACTTC	CASSESGTGYEQYF
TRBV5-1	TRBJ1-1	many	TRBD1	TGCGCCAGCAGCTTGGGGACAGGGTTCGACACTGAAGCTTTCTTT	CASSLGTGFDTEAFF
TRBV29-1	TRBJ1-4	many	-	TGCAGCGCCGCAGGTGACATTGAAGGAGGTGAAAAACTGTTTTTT	CSAAGDIEGGEKLFF
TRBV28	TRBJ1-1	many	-	TGTGCCAGCAGTGAGCTCCGGGACACACCTAAAGCTTTCTTT	CASSELRDTPKAFF
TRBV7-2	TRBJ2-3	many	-	TGTGCCAGCAGCTTATCCAGGGGAGATACGCAGTATTTT	CASSLSRGDTQYF
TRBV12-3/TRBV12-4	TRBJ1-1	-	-	TGTGCCAGCAGTTTCGGGGGGGGAAGCTACACTGAAGCTTTCTTT	CASSFGGGSYTEAFF
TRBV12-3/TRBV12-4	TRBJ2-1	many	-	TGTGCCAGCAGTTCGGTGGGAAGGAATGAGCAGTTCTTC	CASSSVGRNEQFF